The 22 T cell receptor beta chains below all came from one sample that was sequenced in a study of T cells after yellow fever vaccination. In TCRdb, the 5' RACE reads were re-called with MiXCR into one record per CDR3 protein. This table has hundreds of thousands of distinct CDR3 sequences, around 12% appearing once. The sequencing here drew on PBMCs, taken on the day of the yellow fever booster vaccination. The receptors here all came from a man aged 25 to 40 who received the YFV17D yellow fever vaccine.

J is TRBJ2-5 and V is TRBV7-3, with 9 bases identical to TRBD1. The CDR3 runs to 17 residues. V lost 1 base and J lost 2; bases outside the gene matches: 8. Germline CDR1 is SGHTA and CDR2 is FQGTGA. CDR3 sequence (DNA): TGTGCCAGCAGCTTAAGAGGACAGGGGAGGCAACAAGAGACCCAGTACTTC. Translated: CASSLRGQGRQQETQYF.

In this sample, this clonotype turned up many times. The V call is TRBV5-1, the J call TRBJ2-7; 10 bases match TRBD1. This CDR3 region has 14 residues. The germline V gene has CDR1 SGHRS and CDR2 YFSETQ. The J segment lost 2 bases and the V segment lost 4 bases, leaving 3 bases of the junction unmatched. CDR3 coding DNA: TGCGCCAGCAGCAGGGGACAGGGGACCTACGAGCAGTACTTC. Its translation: CASSRGQGTYEQYF.

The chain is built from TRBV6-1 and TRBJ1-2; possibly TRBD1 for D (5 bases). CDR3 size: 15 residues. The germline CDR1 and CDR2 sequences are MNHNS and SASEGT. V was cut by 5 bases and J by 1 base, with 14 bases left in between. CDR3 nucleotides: TGTGCCAGCAGTCGGAATGGACAAATTAACTATGGCTACACCTTC. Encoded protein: CASSRNGQINYGYTF.

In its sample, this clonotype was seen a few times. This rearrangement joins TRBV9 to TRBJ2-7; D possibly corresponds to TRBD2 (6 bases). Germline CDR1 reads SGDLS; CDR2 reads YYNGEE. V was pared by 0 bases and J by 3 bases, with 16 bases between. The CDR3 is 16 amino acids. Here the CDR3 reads CASSVGPGSGGYEQYF. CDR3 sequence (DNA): TGTGCCAGCAGCGTAGGTCCAGGTAGCGGTGGCTACGAGCAGTACTTC.

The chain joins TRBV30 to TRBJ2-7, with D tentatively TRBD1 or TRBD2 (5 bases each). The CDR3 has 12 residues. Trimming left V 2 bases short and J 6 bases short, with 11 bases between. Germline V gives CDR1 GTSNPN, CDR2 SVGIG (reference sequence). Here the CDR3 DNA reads TGTGCCTGGAGTTTTCCGGGGCCCGAGCAGTACTTC. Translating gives CAWSFPGPEQYF. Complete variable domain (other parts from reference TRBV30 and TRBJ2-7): SQTIHQWPATLVQPVGSPLSLECTVEGTSNPNLYWYRQAAGRGLQLLFYSVGIGQISSEVPQNLSASRPQDRQFILSSKKLLLSDSGFYLCAWSFPGPEQYFGPGTRLTVT.

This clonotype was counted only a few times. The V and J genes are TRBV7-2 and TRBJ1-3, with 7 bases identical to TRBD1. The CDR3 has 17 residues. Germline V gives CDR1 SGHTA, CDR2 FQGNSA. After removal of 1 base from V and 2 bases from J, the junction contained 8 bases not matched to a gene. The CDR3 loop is CASSLGAPTGTGNTIYF. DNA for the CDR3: TGTGCCAGCAGCTTAGGGGCCCCGACAGGGACTGGAAACACCATATATTTT.

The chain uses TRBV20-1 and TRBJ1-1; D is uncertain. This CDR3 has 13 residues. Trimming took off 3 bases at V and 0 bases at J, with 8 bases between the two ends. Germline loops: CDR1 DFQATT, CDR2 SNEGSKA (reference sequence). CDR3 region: CSASTVLNTEAFF. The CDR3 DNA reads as TGCAGTGCTAGTACCGTGCTGAACACTGAAGCTTTCTTT.

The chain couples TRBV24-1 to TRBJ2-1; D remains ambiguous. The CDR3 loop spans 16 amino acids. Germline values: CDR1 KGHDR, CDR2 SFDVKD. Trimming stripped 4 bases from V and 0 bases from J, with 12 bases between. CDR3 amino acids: CATSDYSRSSYNEQFF. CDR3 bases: TGTGCCACCAGTGACTACTCTCGAAGCTCCTACAATGAGCAGTTCTTC.

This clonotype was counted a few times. The CDR3 here is CASGLLEEQYF. The CDR3 nucleotides read TGTGCTAGTGGTTTGTTAGAAGAGCAGTACTTC. This sequence joins TRBV12-5 and TRBJ2-7; D not certain. This CDR3 has 11 amino acids. Germline CDR1 LGHNT, CDR2 FRNRAP. V was shortened by 2 bases and J by 7 bases, with 6 bases between the two germline ends.

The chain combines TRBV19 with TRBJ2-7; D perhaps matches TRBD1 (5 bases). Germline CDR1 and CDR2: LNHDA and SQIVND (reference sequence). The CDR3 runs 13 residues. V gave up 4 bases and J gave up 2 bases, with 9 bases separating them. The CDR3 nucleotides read TGTGCCAGTAGTACCAGGGATGCCTACGAGCAGTACTTC. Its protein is CASSTRDAYEQYF.

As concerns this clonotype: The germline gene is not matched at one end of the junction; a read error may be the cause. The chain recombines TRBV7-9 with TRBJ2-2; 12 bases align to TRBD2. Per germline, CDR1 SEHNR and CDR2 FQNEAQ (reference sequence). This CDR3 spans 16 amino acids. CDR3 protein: CVSSPGLAGNTGELFF. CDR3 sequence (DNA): TGTGTCAGCAGCCCCGGACTAGCGGGAAACACCGGGGAGCTGTTTTTT.

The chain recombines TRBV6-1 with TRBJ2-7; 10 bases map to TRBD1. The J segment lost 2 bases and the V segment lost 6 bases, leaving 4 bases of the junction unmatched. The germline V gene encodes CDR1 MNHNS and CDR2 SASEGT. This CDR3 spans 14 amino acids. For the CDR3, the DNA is TGTGCCAGCAGACCCGGGACAGGGGCCTACGAGCAGTACTTC. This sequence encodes CASRPGTGAYEQYF.

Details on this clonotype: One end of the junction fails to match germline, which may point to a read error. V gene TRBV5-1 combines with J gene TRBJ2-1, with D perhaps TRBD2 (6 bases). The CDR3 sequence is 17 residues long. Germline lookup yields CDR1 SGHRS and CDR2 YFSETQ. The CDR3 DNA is TGCGCCTGCAGCTTAATGTTAGGGACTGCAGATTACAATGAGCAGTTCTTC. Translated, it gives CACSLMLGTADYNEQFF.

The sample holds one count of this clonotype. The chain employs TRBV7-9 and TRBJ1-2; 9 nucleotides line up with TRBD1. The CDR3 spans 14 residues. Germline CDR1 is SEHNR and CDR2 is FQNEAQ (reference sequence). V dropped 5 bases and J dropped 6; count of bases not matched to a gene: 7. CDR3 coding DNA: TGTGCCAGCAGCGACACAGGGGGCTCGGATGGCTACACCTTC. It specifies CASSDTGGSDGYTF.

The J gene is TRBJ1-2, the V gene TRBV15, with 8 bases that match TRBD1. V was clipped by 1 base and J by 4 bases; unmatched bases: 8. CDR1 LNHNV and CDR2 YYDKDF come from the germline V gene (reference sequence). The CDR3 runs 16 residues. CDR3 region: CATSRGSDRGSYGYTF. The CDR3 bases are TGTGCCACCAGCAGAGGGTCAGACAGGGGTAGCTATGGCTACACCTTC.

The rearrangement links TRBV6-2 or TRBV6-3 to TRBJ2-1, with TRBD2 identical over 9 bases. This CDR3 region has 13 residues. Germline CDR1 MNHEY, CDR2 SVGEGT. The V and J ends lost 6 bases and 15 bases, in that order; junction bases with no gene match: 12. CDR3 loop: CASSQAGGRSGFF. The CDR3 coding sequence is TGTGCCAGCAGCCAAGCGGGAGGAAGGAGTGGGTTCTTC.

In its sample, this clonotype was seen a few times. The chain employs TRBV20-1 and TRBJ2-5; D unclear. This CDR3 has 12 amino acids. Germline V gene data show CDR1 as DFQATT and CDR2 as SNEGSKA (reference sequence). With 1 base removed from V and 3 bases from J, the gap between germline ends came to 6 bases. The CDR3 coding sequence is TGCAGTGCTAGAGGATCTAAAGAGACCCAGTACTTC. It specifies CSARGSKETQYF.

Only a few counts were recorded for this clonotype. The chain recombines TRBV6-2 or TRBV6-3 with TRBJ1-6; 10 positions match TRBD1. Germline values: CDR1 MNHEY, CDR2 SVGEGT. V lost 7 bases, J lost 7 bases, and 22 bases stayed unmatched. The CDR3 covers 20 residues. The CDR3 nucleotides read TGTGCCAGCACCCGTCTCCTCCTGGTACCCCAGGACAGGGGGAATTCACCCCTCCACTTT. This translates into CASTRLLLVPQDRGNSPLHF.

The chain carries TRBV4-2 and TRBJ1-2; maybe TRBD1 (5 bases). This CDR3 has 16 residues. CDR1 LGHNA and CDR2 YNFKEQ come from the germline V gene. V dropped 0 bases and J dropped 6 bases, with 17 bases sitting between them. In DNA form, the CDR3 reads TGTGCCAGCAGCCAAGATATTTTCGGGGGGAAAGATGGCTACACCTTC. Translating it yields CASSQDIFGGKDGYTF.

The CDR3 reads CASSPHGGQNTEAFF. In DNA form, the CDR3 reads TGTGCCAGCAGCCCCCACGGGGGACAGAACACTGAAGCTTTCTTT. V and J are TRBV28 and TRBJ1-1, with D perhaps matching TRBD1 (6 bases). V dropped 6 bases and J dropped 1 base, with 15 bases sitting between them. The germline V gene has CDR1 MDHEN and CDR2 SYDVKM. The CDR3 is 15 amino acids.

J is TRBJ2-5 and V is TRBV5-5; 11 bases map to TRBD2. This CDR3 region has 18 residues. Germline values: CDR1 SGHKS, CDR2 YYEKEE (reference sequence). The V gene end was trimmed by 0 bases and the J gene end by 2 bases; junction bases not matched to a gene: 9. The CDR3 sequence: CASSLGWGGLAVQETQYF. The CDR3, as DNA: TGTGCCAGCAGCTTGGGATGGGGGGGACTAGCGGTACAAGAGACCCAGTACTTC. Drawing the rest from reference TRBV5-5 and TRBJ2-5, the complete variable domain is DAGVTQSPTHLIKTRGQQVTLRCSPISGHKSVSWYQQVLGQGPQFIFQYYEKEERGRGNFPDRFSARQFPNYSSELNVNALLLGDSALYLCASSLGWGGLAVQETQYFGPGTRLLVL.

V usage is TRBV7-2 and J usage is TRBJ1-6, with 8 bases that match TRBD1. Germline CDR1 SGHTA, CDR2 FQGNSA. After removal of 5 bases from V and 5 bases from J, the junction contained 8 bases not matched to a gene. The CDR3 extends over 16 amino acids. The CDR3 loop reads CASSLWQGQDNSPLHF. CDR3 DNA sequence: TGTGCCAGCAGCCTATGGCAGGGACAGGATAATTCACCCCTCCACTTT.